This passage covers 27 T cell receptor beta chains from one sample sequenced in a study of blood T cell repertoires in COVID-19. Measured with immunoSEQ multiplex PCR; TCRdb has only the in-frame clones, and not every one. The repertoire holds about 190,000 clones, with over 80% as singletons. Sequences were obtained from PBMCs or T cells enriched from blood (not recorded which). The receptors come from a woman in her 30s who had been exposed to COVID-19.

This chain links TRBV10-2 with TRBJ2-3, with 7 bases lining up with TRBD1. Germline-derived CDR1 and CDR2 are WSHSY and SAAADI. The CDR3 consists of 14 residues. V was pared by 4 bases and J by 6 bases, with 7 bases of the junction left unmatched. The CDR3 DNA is TGCGCCAGCAGTGGTGAACAGGGGATGGATACGCAGTATTTT. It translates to CASSGEQGMDTQYF.

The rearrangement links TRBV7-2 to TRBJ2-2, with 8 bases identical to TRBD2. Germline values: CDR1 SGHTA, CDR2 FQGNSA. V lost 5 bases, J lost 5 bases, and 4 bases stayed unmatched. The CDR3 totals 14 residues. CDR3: CASSDRGGTGELFF. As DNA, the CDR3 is TGTGCCAGCAGCGACCGGGGGGGAACCGGGGAGCTGTTTTTT.

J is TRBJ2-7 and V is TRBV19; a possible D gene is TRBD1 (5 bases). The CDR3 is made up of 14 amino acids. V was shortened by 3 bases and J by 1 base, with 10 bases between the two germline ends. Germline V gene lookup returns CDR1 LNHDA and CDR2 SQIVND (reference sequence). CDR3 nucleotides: TGTGCCAGTAGTATCACAGGCGGTTCCTACGAGCAGTACTTC. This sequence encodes CASSITGGSYEQYF.

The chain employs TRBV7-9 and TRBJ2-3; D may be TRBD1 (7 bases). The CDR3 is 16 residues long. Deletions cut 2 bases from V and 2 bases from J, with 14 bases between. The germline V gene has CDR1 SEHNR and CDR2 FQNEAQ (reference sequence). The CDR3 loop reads CASSLRQGGPTDTQYF. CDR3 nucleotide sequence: TGTGCCAGCAGCTTACGACAGGGAGGTCCCACAGATACGCAGTATTTT.

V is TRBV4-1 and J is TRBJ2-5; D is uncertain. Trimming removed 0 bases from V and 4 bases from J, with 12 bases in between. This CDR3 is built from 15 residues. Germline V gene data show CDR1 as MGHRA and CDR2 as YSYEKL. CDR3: CASSQDRSERETQYF. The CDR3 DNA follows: TGCGCCAGCAGCCAAGATCGGTCCGAGAGAGAGACCCAGTACTTC.

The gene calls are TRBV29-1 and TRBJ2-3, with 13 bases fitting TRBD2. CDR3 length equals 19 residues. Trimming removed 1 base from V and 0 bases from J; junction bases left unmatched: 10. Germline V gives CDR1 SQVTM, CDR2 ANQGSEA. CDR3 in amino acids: CSVEGSWTSGGSSTDTQYF. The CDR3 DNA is TGCAGCGTTGAAGGTTCGTGGACTAGCGGGGGTTCCAGCACAGATACGCAGTATTTT.

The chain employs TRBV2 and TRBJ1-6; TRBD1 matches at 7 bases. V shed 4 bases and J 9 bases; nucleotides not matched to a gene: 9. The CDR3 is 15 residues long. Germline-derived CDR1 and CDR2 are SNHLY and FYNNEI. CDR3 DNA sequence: TGTGCCAGCAGTGCCCGACAGGGATCGAGTTCACCCCTCCACTTT. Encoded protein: CASSARQGSSSPLHF.

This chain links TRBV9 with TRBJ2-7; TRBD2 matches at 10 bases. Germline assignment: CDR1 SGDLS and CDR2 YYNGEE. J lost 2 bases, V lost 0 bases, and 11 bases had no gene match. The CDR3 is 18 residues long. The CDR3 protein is CASSVASSGGSLAYEQYF. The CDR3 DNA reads TGTGCCAGCAGCGTAGCGTCTAGCGGGGGTTCGCTGGCCTACGAGCAGTACTTC.

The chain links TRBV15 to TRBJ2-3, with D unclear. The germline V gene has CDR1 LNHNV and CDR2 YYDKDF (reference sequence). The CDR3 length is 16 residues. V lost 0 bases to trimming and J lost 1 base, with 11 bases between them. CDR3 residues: CATSRDNALGTDTQYF. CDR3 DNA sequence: TGTGCCACCAGCAGAGATAACGCGTTGGGCACAGATACGCAGTATTTT.

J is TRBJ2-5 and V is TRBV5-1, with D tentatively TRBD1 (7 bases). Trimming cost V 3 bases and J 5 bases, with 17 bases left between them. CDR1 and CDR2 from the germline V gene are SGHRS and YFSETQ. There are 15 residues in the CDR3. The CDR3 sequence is CASSWSGGISETQYF. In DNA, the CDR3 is TGCGCCAGCAGCTGGTCAGGGGGGATAAGCGAGACCCAGTACTTC. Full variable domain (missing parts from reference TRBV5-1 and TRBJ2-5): KAGVTQTPRYLIKTRGQQVTLSCSPISGHRSVSWYQQTPGQGLQFLFEYFSETQRNKGNFPGRFSGRQFSNSRSEMNVSTLELGDSALYLCASSWSGGISETQYFGPGTRLLVL.

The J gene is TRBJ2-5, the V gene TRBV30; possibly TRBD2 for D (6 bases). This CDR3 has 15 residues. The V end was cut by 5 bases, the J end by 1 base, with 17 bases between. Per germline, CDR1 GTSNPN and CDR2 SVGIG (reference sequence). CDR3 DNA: TGTGCCTGGGCACCGTGGGGGGATACCCAAGAGACCCAGTACTTC. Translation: CAWAPWGDTQETQYF.

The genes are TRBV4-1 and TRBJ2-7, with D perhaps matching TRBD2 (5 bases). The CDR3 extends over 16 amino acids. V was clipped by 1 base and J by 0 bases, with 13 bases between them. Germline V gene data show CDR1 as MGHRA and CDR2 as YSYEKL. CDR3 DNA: TGCGCCAGCAGCCAAGTAACGGGATTTAGCTCCTACGAGCAGTACTTC. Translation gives CASSQVTGFSSYEQYF.

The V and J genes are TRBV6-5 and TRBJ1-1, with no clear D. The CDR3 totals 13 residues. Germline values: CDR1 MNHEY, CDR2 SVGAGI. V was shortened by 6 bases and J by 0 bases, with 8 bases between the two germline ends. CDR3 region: CASREPMNTEAFF. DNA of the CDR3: TGTGCCAGCAGGGAGCCTATGAACACTGAAGCTTTCTTT.

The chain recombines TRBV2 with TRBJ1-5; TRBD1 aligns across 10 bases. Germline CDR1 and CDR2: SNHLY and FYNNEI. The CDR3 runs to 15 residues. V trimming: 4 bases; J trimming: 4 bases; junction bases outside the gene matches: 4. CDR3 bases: TGTGCCAGCAGTGTAGGGGGACAGGGGAATCAGCCCCAGCATTTT. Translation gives CASSVGGQGNQPQHF.

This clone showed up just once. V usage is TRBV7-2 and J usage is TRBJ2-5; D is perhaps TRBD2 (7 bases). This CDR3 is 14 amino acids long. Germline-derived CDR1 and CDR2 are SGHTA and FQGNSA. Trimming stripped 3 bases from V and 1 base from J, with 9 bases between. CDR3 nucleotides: TGTGCCAGCAGCTTCGGGGGGCGCCAAGAGACCCAGTACTTC. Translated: CASSFGGRQETQYF.

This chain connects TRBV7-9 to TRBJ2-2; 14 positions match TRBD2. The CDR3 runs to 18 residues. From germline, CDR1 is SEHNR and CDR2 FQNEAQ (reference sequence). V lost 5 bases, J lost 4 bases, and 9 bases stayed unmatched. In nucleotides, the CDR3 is TGTGCCAGCAGCCCCATCGGACTAGCGGGGGGTATCACCGGGGAGCTGTTTTTT. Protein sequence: CASSPIGLAGGITGELFF.

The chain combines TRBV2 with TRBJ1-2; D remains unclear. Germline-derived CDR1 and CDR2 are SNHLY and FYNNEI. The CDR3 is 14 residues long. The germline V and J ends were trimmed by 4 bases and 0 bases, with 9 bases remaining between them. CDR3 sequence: CASSATGANYGYTF. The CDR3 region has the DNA TGTGCCAGCAGTGCTACGGGAGCTAACTATGGCTACACCTTC.

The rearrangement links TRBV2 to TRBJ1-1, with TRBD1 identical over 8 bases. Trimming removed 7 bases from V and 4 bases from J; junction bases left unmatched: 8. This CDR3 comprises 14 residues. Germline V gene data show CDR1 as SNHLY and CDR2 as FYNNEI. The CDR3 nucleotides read TGTGCCAGCATCGCAGGGGGCGCAATCACTGAAGCTTTCTTT. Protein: CASIAGGAITEAFF.

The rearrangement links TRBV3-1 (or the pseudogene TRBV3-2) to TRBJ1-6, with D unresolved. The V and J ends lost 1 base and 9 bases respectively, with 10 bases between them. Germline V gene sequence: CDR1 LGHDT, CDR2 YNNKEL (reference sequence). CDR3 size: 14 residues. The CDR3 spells CASSQVKAGSPLHF. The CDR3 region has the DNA TGTGCCAGCAGCCAAGTAAAGGCGGGTTCACCCCTCCACTTT.

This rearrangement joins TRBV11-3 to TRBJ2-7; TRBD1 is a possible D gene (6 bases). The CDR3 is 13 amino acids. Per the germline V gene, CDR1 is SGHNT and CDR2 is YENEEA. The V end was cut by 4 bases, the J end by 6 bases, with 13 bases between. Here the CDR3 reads CASSSLSRGEQYF. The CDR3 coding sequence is TGTGCCAGCAGCTCCCTTTCCAGGGGCGAGCAGTACTTC.

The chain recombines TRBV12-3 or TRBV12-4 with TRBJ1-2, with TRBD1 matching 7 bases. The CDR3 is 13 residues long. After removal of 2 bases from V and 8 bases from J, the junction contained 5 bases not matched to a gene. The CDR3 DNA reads TGTGCCAGCAGTTTAAACAGGGGTCGGGGCTACACCTTC. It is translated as CASSLNRGRGYTF.

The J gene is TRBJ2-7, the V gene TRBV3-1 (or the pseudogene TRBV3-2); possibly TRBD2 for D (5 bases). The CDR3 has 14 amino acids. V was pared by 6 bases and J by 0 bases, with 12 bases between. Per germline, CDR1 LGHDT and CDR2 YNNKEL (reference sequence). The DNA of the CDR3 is TGTGCCAGCAGTCCATACGGGAACTCCTACGAGCAGTACTTC. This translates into CASSPYGNSYEQYF.

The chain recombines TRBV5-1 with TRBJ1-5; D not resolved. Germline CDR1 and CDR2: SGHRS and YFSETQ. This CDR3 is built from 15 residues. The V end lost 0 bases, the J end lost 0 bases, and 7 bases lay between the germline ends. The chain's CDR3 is CASSLGGDSNQPQHF. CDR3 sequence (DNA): TGCGCCAGCAGCTTGGGTGGAGATAGCAATCAGCCCCAGCATTTT.

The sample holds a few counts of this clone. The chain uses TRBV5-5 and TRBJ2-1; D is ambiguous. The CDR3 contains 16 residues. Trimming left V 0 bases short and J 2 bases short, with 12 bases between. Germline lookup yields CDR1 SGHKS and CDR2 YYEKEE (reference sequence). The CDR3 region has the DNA TGTGCCAGCAGCTTGGATGGAGTAATCACCTACAATGAGCAGTTCTTC. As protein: CASSLDGVITYNEQFF.

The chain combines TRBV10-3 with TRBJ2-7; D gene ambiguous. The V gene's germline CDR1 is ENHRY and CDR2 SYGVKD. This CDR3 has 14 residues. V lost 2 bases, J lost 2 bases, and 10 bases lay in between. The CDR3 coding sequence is TGTGCCATCAGTGAGAAGAGCGAAACCTACGAGCAGTACTTC. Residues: CAISEKSETYEQYF.

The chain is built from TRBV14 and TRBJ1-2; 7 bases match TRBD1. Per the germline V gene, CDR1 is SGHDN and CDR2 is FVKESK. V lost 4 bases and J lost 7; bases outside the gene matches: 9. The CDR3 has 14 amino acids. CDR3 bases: TGTGCCAGCAGCCTTCGACAGGGCAGGACTGGCTACACCTTC. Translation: CASSLRQGRTGYTF.

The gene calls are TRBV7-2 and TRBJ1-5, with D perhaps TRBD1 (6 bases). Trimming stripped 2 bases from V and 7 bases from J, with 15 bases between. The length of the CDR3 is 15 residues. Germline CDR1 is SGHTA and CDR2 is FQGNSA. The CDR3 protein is CASSLRSAGEQPQHF. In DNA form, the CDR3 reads TGTGCCAGCAGCTTAAGGTCGGCAGGGGAACAGCCCCAGCATTTT.